This T cell receptor (beta chain) was sequenced in a study of post-analysis software for immune sequencing data. Study-level information: Included among the disease courses, which were recorded for the cohort, were relapsing-remitting, secondary progressive and progressive-relapsing multiple sclerosis. Study conclusions and caveats: Multiple sclerosis patients showed significantly lower normalized Chao1 diversity than controls did. TRBV5-6, TRBV5-1 and TRBV20-1 belonged to a set of a handful of TRBV segments that were more frequent in patients than controls.

The authors incorporated unique molecular identifiers into the TCR beta cDNA libraries. Some 500,000 cDNA molecules were obtained from 1 to 10 million T cells. TCRdb re-analysed the PCR reads in MiXCR, keeping a single row per CDR3 protein. This repertoire shows 350,000 to 450,000 distinct CDR3 sequences, 30% to 45% found once; its top ten account for approximately 7.1%. Turning to this clonotype: What it binds is unknown.

The CDR3 consists of 16 residues. The germline V and J ends were trimmed by 0 bases and 0 bases, with 12 bases remaining between them. The germline CDR1 and CDR2 sequences are DFQATT and SNEGSKA (reference sequence). The chain combines TRBV20-1 with TRBJ2-1; TRBD2 is a possible D gene (6 bases). The origin of this receptor is a girl aged 2 to 9 with multiple sclerosis. Source material: blood. The CDR3 here is CSARDIAESSYNEQFF. The CDR3 DNA follows: TGCAGTGCTAGAGACATAGCGGAAAGCTCCTACAATGAGCAGTTCTTC.